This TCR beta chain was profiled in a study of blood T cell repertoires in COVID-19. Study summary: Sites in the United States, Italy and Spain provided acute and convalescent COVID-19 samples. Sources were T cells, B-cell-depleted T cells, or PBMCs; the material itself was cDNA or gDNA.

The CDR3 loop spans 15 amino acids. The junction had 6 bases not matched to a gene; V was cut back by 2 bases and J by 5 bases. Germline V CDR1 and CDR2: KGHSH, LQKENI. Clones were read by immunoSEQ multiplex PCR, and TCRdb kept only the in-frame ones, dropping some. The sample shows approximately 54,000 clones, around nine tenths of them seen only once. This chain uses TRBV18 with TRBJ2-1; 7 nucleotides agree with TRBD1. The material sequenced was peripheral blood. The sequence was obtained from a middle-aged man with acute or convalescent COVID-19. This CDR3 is CASSPLGGQDNEQFF. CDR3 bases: TGTGCCAGCTCACCATTAGGGGGCCAGGACAATGAGCAGTTCTTC.